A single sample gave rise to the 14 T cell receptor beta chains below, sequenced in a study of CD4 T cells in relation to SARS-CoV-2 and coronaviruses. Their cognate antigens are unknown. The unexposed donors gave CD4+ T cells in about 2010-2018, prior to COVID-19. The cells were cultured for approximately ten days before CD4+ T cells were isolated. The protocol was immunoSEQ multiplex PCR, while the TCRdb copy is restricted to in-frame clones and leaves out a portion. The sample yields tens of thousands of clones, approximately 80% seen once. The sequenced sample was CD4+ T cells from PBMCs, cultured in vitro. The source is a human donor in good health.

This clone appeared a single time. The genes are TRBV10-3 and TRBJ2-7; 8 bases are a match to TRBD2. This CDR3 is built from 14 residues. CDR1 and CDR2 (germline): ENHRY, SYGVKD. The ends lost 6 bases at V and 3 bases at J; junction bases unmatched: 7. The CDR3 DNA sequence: TGTGCCATCAGCCGGGATAGCGGGATCTACGAGCAGTACTTC. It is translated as CAISRDSGIYEQYF.

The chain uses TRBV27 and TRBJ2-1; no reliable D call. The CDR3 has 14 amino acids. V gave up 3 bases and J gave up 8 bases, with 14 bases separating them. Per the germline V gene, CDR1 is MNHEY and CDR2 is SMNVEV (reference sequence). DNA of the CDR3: TGTGCCAGCAGTTTGGTTAGCTCTGAGGATGAGCAGTTCTTC. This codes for CASSLVSSEDEQFF.

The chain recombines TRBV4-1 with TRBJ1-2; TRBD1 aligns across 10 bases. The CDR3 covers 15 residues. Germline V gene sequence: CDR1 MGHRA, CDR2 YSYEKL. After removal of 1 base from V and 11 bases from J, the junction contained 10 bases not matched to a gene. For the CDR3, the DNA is TGCGCCAGCAGCCAAGGGGCGGGGGACAGGGGTTTTTACACCTTC. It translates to CASSQGAGDRGFYTF.

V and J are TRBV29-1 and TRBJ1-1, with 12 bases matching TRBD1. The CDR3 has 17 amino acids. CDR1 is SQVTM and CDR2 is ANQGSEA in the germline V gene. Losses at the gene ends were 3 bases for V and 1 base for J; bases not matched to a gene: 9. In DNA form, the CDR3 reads TGCAGCGTTGACATCACGGGACAGGGGGCCACGAACACTGAAGCTTTCTTT. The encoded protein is CSVDITGQGATNTEAFF.

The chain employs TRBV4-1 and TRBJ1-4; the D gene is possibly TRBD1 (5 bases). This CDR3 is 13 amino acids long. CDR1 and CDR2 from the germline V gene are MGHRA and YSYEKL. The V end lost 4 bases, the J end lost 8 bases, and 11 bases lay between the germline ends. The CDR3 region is CASSLLGGEKLFF. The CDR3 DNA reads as TGCGCCAGCAGCCTGCTTGGGGGAGAAAAACTGTTTTTT.

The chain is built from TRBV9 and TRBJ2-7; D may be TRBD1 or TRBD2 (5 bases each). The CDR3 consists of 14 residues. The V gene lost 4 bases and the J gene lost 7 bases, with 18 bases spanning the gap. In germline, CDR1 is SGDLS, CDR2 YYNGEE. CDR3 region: CASSPPGRPREQYF. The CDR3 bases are TGTGCCAGCAGCCCGCCGGGACGCCCAAGGGAGCAGTACTTC. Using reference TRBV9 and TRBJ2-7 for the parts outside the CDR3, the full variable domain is DSGVTQTPKHLITATGQRVTLRCSPRSGDLSVYWYQQSLDQGLQFLIQYYNGEERAKGNILERFSAQQFPDLHSELNLSSLELGDSALYFCASSPPGRPREQYFGPGTRLTVT.

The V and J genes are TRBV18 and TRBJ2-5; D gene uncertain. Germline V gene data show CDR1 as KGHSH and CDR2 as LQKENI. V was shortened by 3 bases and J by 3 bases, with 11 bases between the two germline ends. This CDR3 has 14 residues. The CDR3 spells CASSPLGSKETQYF. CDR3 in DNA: TGTGCCAGCTCACCTTTAGGCAGTAAAGAGACCCAGTACTTC.

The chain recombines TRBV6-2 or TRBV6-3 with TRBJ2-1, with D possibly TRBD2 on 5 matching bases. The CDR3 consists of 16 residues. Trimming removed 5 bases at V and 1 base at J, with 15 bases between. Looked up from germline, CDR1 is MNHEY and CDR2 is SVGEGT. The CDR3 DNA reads TGTGCCAGCAGTCCCCCCGCGCGGGCGTCCTACAATGAGCAGTTCTTC. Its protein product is CASSPPARASYNEQFF.

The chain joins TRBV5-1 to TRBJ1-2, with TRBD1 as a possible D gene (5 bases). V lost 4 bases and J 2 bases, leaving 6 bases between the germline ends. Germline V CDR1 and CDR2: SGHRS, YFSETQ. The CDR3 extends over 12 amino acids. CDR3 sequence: CASSRDNYGYTF. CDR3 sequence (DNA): TGCGCCAGCAGCCGGGACAACTATGGCTACACCTTC.

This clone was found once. The CDR3 bases are TGTGCCAGCAGCTCTAATCAAATAAACACCATATATTTT. Translated, it gives CASSSNQINTIYF. This chain uses TRBV7-8 with TRBJ1-3; no clear D gene. Germline loops: CDR1 SGHVS, CDR2 FQNEAQ. The CDR3 loop spans 13 amino acids. V was shortened by 4 bases and J by 6 bases, with 10 bases between the two germline ends.

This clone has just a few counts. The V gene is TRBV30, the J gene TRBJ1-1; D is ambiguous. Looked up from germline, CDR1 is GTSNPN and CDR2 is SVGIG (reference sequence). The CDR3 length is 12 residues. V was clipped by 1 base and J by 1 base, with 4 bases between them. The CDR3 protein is CAWSDRNTEAFF. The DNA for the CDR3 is TGTGCCTGGAGTGACCGGAACACTGAAGCTTTCTTT.

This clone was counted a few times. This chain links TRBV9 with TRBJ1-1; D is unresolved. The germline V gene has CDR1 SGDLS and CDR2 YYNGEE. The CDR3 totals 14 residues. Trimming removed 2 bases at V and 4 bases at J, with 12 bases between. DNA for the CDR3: TGTGCCAGCAGCGTCCGGCCGGGAATCACTGAAGCTTTCTTT. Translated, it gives CASSVRPGITEAFF.

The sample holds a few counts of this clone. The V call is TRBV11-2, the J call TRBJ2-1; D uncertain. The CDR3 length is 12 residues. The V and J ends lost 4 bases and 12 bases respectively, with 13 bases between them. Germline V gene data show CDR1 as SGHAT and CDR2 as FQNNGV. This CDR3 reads CASSYLRDGQFF. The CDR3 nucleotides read TGTGCCAGCAGCTACTTACGTGACGGGCAGTTCTTC.

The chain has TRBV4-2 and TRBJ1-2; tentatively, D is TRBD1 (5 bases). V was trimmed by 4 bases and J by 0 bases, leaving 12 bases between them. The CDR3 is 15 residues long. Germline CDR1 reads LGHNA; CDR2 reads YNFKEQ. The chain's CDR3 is CASSRPSGANYGYTF. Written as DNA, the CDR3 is TGTGCCAGCAGCCGTCCCTCGGGGGCTAACTATGGCTACACCTTC.